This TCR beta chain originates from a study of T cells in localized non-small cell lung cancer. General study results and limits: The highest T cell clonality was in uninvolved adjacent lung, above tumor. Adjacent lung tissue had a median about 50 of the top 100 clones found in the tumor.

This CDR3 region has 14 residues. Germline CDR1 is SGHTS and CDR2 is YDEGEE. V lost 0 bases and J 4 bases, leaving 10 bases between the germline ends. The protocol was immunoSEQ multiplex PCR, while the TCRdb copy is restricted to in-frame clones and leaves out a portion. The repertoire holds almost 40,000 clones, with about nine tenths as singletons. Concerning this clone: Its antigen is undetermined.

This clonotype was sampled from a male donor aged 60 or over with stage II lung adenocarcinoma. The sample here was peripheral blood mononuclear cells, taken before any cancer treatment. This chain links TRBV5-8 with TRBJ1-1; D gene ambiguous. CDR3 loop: CASSLGRASTEAFF. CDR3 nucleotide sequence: TGTGCCAGCAGCTTGGGCAGAGCGAGCACTGAAGCTTTCTTT.